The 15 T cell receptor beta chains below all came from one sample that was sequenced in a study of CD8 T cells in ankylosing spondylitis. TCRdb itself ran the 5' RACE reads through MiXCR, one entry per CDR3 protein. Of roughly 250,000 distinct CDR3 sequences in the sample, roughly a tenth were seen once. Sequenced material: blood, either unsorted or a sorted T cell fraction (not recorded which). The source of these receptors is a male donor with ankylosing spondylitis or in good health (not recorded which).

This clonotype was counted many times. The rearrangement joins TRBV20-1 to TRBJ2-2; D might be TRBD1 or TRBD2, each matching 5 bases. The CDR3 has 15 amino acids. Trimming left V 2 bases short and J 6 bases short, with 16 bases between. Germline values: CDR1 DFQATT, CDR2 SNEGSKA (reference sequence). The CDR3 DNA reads TGCAGTGCTAGACCTACCGGGACCCTCGCCGGGGAGCTGTTTTTT. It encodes CSARPTGTLAGELFF.

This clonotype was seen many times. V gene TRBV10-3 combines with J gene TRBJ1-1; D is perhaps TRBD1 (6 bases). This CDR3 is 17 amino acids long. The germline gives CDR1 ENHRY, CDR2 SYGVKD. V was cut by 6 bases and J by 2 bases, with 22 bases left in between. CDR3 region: CAIRDGGRPLTNTEAFF. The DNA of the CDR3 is TGTGCCATCAGGGATGGGGGGCGGCCCCTCACCAACACTGAAGCTTTCTTT.

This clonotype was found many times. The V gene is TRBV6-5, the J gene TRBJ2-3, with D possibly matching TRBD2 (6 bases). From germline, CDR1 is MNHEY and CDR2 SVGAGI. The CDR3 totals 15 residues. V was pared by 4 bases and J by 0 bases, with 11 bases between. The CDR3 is CASSSWGTSTDTQYF. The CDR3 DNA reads TGTGCCAGCAGTTCCTGGGGGACTAGCACAGATACGCAGTATTTT.

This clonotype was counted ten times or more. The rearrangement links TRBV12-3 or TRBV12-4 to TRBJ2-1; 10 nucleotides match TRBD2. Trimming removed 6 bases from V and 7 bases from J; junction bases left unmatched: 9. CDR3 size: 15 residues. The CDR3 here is CASSPPSGRGNEQFF. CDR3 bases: TGTGCCAGCAGCCCCCCCAGCGGGAGGGGGAATGAGCAGTTCTTC.

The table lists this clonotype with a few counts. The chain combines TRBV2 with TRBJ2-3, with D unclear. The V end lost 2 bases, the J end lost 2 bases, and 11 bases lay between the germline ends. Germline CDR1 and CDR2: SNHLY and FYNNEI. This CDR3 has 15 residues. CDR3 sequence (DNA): TGTGCCAGCAGTGAAAGGCGGCTATACACAGATACGCAGTATTTT. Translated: CASSERRLYTDTQYF.

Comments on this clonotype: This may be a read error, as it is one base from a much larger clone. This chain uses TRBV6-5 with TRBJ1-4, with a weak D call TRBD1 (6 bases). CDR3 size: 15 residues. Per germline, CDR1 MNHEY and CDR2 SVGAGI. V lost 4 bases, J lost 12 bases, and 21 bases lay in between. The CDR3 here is CASSCSMDLDRQLFF. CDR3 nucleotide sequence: TGTGCCAGCAGTTGCTCGATGGACCTCGACAGGCAACTGTTTTTT.

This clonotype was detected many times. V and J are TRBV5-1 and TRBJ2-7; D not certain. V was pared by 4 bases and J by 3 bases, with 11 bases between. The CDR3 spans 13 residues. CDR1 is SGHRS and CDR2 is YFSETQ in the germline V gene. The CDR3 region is CASSPDGLYEQYF. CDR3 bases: TGCGCCAGCAGCCCGGACGGCCTCTACGAGCAGTACTTC.

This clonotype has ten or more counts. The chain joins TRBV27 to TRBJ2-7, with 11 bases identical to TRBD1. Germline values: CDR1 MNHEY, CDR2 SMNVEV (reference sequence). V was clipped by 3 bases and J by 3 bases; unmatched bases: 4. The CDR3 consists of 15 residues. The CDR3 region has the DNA TGTGCCAGCAGTTTCAGGGGACAGGGGGGCTACGAGCAGTACTTC. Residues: CASSFRGQGGYEQYF.

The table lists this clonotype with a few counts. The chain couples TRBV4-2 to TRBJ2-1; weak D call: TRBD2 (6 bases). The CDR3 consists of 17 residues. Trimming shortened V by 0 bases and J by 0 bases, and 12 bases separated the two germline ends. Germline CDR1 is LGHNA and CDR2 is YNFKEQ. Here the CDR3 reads CASSQDMAGSSYNEQFF. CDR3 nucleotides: TGTGCCAGCAGCCAAGATATGGCGGGGAGCTCCTACAATGAGCAGTTCTTC.

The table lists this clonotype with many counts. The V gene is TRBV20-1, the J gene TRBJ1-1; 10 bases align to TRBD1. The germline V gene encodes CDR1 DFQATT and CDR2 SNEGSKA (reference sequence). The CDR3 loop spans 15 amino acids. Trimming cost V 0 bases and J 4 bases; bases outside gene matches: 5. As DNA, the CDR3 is TGCAGTGCTAGAGATGGGGGACAGGGGACCACTGAAGCTTTCTTT. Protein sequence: CSARDGGQGTTEAFF.

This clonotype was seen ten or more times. The CDR3 region is CASSSTDQDGYTF. CDR3 bases: TGTGCCAGCAGTTCGACGGATCAGGATGGCTACACCTTC. V is TRBV7-9 and J is TRBJ1-2, with unresolved D. This CDR3 spans 13 amino acids. The germline V gene has CDR1 SEHNR and CDR2 FQNEAQ (reference sequence). The V gene lost 6 bases and the J gene lost 6 bases, with 14 bases spanning the gap.

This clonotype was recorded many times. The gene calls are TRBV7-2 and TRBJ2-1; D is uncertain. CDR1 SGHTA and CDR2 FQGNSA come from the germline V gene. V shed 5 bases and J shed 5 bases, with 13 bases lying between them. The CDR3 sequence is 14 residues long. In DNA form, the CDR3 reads TGTGCCAGCAGCCCACTGGGTACCCACAATGAGCAGTTCTTC. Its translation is CASSPLGTHNEQFF.

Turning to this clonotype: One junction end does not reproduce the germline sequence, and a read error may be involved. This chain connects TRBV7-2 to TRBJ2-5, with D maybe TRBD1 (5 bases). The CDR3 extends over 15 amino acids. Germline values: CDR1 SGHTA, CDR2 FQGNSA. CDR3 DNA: TGTGACAGCAGCTTAGGACCCTCCCCAGGGGAGACCCAGTACTTC. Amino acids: CDSSLGPSPGETQYF.

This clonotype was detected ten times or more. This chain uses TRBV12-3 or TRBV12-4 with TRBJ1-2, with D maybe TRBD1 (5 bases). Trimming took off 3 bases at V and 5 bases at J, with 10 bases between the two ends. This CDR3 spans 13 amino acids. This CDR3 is CASSFGADYGYTF. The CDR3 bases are TGTGCCAGCAGTTTTGGGGCCGATTATGGCTACACCTTC.

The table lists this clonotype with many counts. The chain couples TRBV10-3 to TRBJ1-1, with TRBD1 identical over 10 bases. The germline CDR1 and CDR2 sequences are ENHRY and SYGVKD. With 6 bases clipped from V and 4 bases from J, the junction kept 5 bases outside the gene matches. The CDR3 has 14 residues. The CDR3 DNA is TGTGCCATCAGCGGACAGGGGGGGAGCACTGAAGCTTTCTTT. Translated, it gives CAISGQGGSTEAFF.